These T cell receptor beta chains were read from a single sample in a study of T cells in Graves' hyperthyroidism and ophthalmopathy. TCRdb analysed the multiplex PCR reads with MiXCR anew, one entry per CDR3 protein. Seen here are approximately 640,000 distinct CDR3 sequences, over 40% observed once, and the top ten hold approximately 6.8%. Sequencing was carried out using peripheral blood or thyroid tissue (not recorded which). These receptors were obtained from an adult man with Graves' disease, either hyperthyroidism or ophthalmopathy (not recorded which). Each CDR3 is given with its conserved first and last residue. A D gene is named only where the DNA matches it firmly. Size is stated for part of the rows, as once, few or many counts, or as a class when the clone is expanded.

>TRBV10-3|many|TRBJ2-5|TRBD1
CAISESKGARETQYF
TGTGCCATCAGTGAGTCTAAGGGGGCCCGCGAGACCCAGTACTTC
>TRBV7-2|many|TRBJ1-6|NA
CASSLWGESNSPLHF
TGTGCCAGCAGCTTATGGGGCGAGTCTAATTCACCCCTCCACTTT
>TRBV25-1|once|TRBJ1-6|NA
CASSAPGVGSPLHF
TGTGCCAGCAGTGCCCCGGGGGTAGGTTCACCCCTCCACTTT
>TRBV20-1|few|TRBJ2-5|NA
CSARARGRGRETQYF
TGCAGTGCTAGGGCGAGGGGACGGGGGCGAGAGACCCAGTACTTC
>TRBV10-3|few|TRBJ2-5|TRBD2
CASSRVAGVGLGETQYF
TGTGCCAGCAGTCGAGTAGCGGGAGTTGGATTGGGAGAGACCCAGTACTTC
>TRBV7-9|NA|TRBJ1-1|TRBD1
CASSPTGSGAEAFF
TGTGCCAGCAGCCCGACAGGGAGCGGAGCTGAAGCTTTCTTT
>TRBV7-8|many|TRBJ1-1|TRBD1
CASSTDRWTEAFF
TGTGCCAGCAGCACGGACAGGTGGACTGAAGCTTTCTTT
>TRBV12-3/TRBV12-4|NA|TRBJ1-5|NA
CASRSGISNQPQHF
TGTGCCAGCAGGTCAGGTATTAGCAATCAGCCCCAGCATTTT
>TRBV12-3/TRBV12-4|NA|TRBJ2-5|TRBD2
CASGATSGIETQYF
TGTGCCAGCGGCGCGACTAGCGGGATAGAGACCCAGTACTTC
>TRBV10-3|NA|TRBJ1-2|NA
CAISPEPSGGYTF
TGTGCCATCAGTCCGGAGCCAAGTGGCGGCTACACCTTC
>TRBV19|few|TRBJ2-7|NA
CASSDWDASYEQYF
TGTGCCAGTAGTGATTGGGACGCCTCCTACGAGCAGTACTTC
>TRBV7-8|few|TRBJ1-1|NA
CASSTTLGTEAFF
TGTGCCAGCAGTACCACCTTGGGCACTGAAGCTTTCTTT
>TRBV20-1|NA|TRBJ1-1|TRBD1
CSAKQGAAEAFF
TGCAGTGCTAAACAGGGGGCAGCTGAAGCTTTCTTT
>TRBV6-1|NA|TRBJ2-7|TRBD2
CASSRTSGFEQYF
TGTGCCAGCAGTCGGACTAGCGGGTTCGAGCAGTACTTC
>TRBV7-9|few|TRBJ1-1|NA
CASSARGTGLMNTEAFF
TGTGCCAGCAGCGCGCGGGGGACCGGGCTAATGAACACTGAAGCTTTCTTT
>TRBV7-8|NA|TRBJ1-1|NA
CASSQHRVRMNTEAFF
TGTGCCAGCAGCCAACACAGGGTTCGAATGAACACTGAAGCTTTCTTT
>TRBV2|NA|TRBJ2-5|NA
CASSLAQGAQETQYF
TGTGCCAGCAGTTTAGCGCAGGGCGCTCAAGAGACCCAGTACTTC
>TRBV29-1|NA|TRBJ2-7|TRBD2
CSTQAGGQFEQYF
TGCAGCACACAAGCGGGAGGACAATTCGAGCAGTACTTC
>TRBV29-1|NA|TRBJ1-1|NA
CSLDIGGMNTEAFF
TGCAGCCTCGACATTGGCGGGATGAACACTGAAGCTTTCTTT
>TRBV5-1|few|TRBJ2-5|NA
CASSHNLGGPPSETQYF
TGTGCCAGCAGCCATAACCTCGGAGGTCCTCCGTCAGAGACCCAGTACTTC
>TRBV10-3|NA|TRBJ2-5|TRBD2
CASSEWTSGKETQYF
TGTGCCAGCAGTGAATGGACTAGCGGTAAAGAGACCCAGTACTTC
>TRBV25-1|NA|TRBJ2-5|NA
CATSDPQVTVQETQYF
TGTGCCACCAGTGATCCCCAAGTTACGGTCCAAGAGACCCAGTACTTC
>TRBV2|NA|TRBJ1-1|NA
CASSEGTASPEAFF
TGTGCCAGCAGTGAAGGGACAGCTTCCCCTGAAGCTTTCTTT
>TRBV6-5|few|TRBJ1-1|TRBD1
CASSSLGGDRDTEAFF
TGTGCCAGCAGTTCCTTGGGTGGCGACAGGGACACTGAAGCTTTCTTT
>TRBV29-1|NA|TRBJ2-7|TRBD1
CSRDRGSYEQYF
TGCAGCCGGGACAGGGGCTCCTACGAGCAGTACTTC
>TRBV24-1|few|TRBJ1-1|TRBD1
CASRSWDREMSEAFF
TGTGCCAGCAGGAGTTGGGACAGGGAGATGTCTGAAGCTTTCTTT
>TRBV5-1|many|TRBJ1-5|TRBD1
CASSPGTGDQPQHF
TGTGCCAGCAGCCCCGGGACAGGGGATCAGCCCCAGCATTTT
>TRBV24-1|many|TRBJ2-5|TRBD1
CATSDLQGATETQYF
TGTGCCACCAGTGATTTGCAGGGGGCGACCGAGACCCAGTACTTC
>TRBV7-8|few|TRBJ1-5|TRBD1
CARSRQGVGNQPQHF
TGTGCCAGATCCCGACAGGGGGTCGGCAATCAGCCCCAGCATTTT
>TRBV2|NA|TRBJ1-5|NA
CASSFDKDQPQHF
TGTGCCAGCAGTTTTGATAAGGATCAGCCCCAGCATTTT
>TRBV10-3|NA|TRBJ2-2|NA
CAISDDGQGITGELFF
TGTGCCATCAGTGATGATGGACAAGGGATCACCGGGGAGCTGTTTTTT
>TRBV7-2|NA|TRBJ2-7|NA
CASNAPTPSYEQYF
TGCGCCAGCAATGCCCCGACCCCTTCCTACGAGCAGTACTTC
>TRBV15|NA|TRBJ1-5|TRBD1
CATSRDRDRAIAQHF
TGTGCCACCAGCAGAGATAGGGACAGGGCTATAGCCCAGCATTTT
>TRBV11-2|NA|TRBJ1-2|TRBD1
CASSPYRGNYGYTF
TGTGCCAGCAGCCCCTACAGGGGCAACTATGGCTACACCTTC
>TRBV5-1|NA|TRBJ1-1|TRBD1
CASATRTGSNTEAFF
TGCGCCAGCGCAACTCGGACAGGGTCGAACACTGAAGCTTTCTTT
>TRBV20-1|NA|TRBJ1-6|TRBD1
CSATDRGDTATSWAPLHF
TGCAGTGCTACCGACAGGGGGGACACGGCCACATCTTGGGCACCCCTCCACTTT
>TRBV9|few|TRBJ1-1|TRBD1
CASSPRDRENTEAFF
TGTGCCAGCAGCCCTCGGGACAGGGAGAACACTGAAGCTTTCTTT
>TRBV9|many|TRBJ1-6|NA
CASSPPGLNSPLHF
TGTGCCAGCAGCCCTCCCGGGTTGAATTCACCCCTCCACTTT
>TRBV7-9|NA|TRBJ1-5|TRBD1
CASSPRTGGRQPQHF
TGTGCCAGCAGCCCCAGGACAGGGGGGAGGCAGCCCCAGCATTTT
>TRBV10-1|few|TRBJ1-1|NA
CASSESAGATEAFF
TGCGCCAGCAGTGAGTCGGCAGGGGCCACTGAAGCTTTCTTT
>TRBV20-1|NA|TRBJ1-5|NA
CSASGGVAQHF
TGCAGTGCTAGCGGGGGGGTCGCCCAGCATTTT
>TRBV20-1|NA|TRBJ2-1|NA
CSASVGGNEQFF
TGCAGTGCCTCGGTCGGAGGGAATGAGCAGTTCTTC